These T cell receptor beta chains were read from a single sample in a study of blood T cell repertoires in COVID-19. Clones were read by immunoSEQ multiplex PCR, and TCRdb kept only the in-frame ones, dropping some. The sample records around 300,000 clones, 85% being singletons. Sequenced sample: peripheral blood. These receptors were obtained from a woman between 45 and 60 years old with active or convalescent COVID-19. Each CDR3 is given with its conserved first and last residue. D genes are given only for firm matches. A row's size may be missing; if present it is once, few, many or a size class.

>TRBJ2-1|TRBV25-1|once|.
TGTGCCAGCAGTCCCTTAGCGGAGGCGTCCTACAATGAGCAGTTCTTC
CASSPLAEASYNEQFF
>TRBJ1-1|TRBV18|.|TRBD1
TGTGCCAGCTCACCCGGGACAGATCCCACTGAAGCTTTCTTT
CASSPGTDPTEAFF
>TRBJ2-2|TRBV3-1/TRBV3-2|.|.
TGTGCCAGCAGCCACGCAGGGGCATCCACCGGGGAGCTGTTTTTT
CASSHAGASTGELFF
>TRBJ2-2|TRBV4-1|.|.
TGCGCCAGCAGCCTCCCGGGGACTCCAAACACCGGGGAGCTGTTTTTT
CASSLPGTPNTGELFF
>TRBJ2-4|TRBV28|once|.
TGTGCCAGCAGGTCCACGGGGAAAAACATTCAGTACTTC
CASRSTGKNIQYF
>TRBJ2-6|TRBV7-9|.|.
TGTGCCAGCAGCTCTCCCCGCGGGGTAGGGGCCAACGTCCTGACTTTC
CASSSPRGVGANVLTF
>TRBJ2-6|TRBV28|.|.
TGTGCCAGCAGTTATGTCGGAGGACGGAGAAACTCTGGGGCCAACGTCCTGACTTTC
CASSYVGGRRNSGANVLTF
>TRBJ2-7|TRBV15|.|.
TGTGCCACCAGCAGAGATACCACTCGCTCCTACGAGCAGTACTTC
CATSRDTTRSYEQYF
>TRBJ1-1|TRBV7-2|.|.
TGTGCCAGCAGCTTACGGTGGCAGGGCGGAAGTTACACTGAAGCTTTCTTT
CASSLRWQGGSYTEAFF
>TRBJ2-7|TRBV27|.|.
TGTGCCAGCAGTCTTGGAAGAGACAGGCCTGGCTACGAGCAGTACTTC
CASSLGRDRPGYEQYF